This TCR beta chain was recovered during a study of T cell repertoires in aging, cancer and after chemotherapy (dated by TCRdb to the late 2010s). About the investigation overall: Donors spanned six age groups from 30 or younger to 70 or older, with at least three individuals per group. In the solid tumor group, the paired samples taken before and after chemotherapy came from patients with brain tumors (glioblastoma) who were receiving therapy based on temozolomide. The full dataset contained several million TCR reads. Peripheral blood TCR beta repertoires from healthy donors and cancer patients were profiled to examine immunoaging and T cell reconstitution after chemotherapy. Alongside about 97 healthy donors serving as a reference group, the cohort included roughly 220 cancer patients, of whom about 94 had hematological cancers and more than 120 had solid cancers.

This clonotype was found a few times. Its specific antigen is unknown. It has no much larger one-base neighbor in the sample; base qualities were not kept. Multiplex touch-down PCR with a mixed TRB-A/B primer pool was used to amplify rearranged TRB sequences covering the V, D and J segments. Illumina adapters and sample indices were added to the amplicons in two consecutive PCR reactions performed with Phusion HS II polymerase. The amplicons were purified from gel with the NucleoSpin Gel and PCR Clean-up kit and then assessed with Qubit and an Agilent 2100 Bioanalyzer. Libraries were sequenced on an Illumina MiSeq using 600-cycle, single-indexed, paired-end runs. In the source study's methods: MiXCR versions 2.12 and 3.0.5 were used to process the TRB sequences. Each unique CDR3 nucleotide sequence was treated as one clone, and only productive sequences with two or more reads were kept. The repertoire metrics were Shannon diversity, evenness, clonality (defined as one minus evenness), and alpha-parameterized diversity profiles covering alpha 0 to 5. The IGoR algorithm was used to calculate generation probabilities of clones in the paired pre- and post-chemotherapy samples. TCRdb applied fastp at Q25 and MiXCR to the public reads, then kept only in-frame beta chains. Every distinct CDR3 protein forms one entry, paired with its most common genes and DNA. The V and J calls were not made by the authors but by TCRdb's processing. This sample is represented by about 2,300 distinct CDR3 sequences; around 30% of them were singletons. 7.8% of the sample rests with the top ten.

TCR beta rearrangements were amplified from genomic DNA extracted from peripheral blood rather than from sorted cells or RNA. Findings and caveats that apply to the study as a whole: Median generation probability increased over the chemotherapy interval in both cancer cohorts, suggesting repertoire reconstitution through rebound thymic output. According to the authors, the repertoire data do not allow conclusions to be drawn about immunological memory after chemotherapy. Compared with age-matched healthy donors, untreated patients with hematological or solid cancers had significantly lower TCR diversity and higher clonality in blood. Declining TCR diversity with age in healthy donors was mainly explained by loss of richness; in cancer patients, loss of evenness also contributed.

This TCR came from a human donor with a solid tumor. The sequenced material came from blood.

Read as DNA, the sequence is TGTGCCAGCTCACCGGGACGCGCTAATGAAAAACTGTTTTTT. It encodes CASSPGRANEKLFF. The sequence links TRBV18 to TRBJ1-4; the best D guess is TRBD1, with 5 bases matching. Cut back by 3 bases and 3 bases, the V and J ends lie 8 bases apart. The germline V gene provides CDR1 KGHSH and CDR2 LQKENI. Including the terminal cysteine and phenylalanine, the CDR3 comprises 14 residues. Only the CDR3 region is kept as DNA, spanning 42 bases read in frame from base 1.